The present entry profiles one T cell receptor beta chain with its context. What it binds is not known. This sample is drawn from a study of T-cell reconstitution after alpha-beta-depleted transplantation in children. Whole-study results and caveats: Reportedly, roughly two months post-transplant, alpha-beta T cells arose from several hundred expanded graft clones. Newly produced T cells mostly provided counts and TCRbeta diversity after one year, as hyperexpanded clones declined. Some patients showed high day-60 TCRbeta diversity, which derived from surviving recipient T cells and thymic progenitors.

Unique molecular identifiers were incorporated into the prepared TCRbeta library. One entry per CDR3 protein, called by TCRdb with MiXCR from the PCR reads. The sample holds hundreds of thousands of distinct CDR3 sequences, under 15% seen once. V was shortened by 0 bases and J by 6 bases, with 15 bases between the two germline ends. The germline V gene has CDR1 MNHEY and CDR2 SVGAGI. The CDR3 has 15 residues. The chain combines TRBV6-5 with TRBJ2-7, with D maybe TRBD2 (7 bases). The sequence came from a male patient under 18 who had a stem cell transplant for acute myeloid leukemia, so the T cells may come from the graft donor. This specimen was PBMCs, mostly from graft donor cells, taken 360 days after TCRalphabeta/CD19-depleted stem cell transplant. This CDR3 is CASSYSRGAGAEQYF. DNA for the CDR3: TGTGCCAGCAGTTACTCAAGGGGGGCGGGGGCCGAGCAGTACTTC.